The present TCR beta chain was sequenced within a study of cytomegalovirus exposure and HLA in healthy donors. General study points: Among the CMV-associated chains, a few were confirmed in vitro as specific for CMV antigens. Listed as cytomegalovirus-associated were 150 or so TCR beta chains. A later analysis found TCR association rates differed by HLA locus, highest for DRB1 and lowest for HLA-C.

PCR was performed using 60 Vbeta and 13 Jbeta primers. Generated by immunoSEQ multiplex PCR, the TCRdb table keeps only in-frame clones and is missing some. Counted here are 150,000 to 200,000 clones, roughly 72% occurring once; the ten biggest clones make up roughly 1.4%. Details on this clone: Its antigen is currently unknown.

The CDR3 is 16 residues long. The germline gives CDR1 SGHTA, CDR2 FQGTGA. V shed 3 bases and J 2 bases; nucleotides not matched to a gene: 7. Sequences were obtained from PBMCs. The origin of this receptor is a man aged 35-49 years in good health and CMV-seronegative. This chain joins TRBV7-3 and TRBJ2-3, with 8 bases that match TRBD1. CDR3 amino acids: CASSFGTGTNTDTQYF. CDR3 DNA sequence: TGTGCCAGCAGCTTTGGGACAGGAACTAACACAGATACGCAGTATTTT. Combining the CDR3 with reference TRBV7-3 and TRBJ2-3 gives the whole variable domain GAGVSQTPSNKVTEKGKYVELRCDPISGHTALYWYRQSLGQGPEFLIYFQGTGAADDSGLPNDRFFAVRPEGSVSTLKIQRTERGDSAVYLCASSFGTGTNTDTQYFGPGTRLTVL.